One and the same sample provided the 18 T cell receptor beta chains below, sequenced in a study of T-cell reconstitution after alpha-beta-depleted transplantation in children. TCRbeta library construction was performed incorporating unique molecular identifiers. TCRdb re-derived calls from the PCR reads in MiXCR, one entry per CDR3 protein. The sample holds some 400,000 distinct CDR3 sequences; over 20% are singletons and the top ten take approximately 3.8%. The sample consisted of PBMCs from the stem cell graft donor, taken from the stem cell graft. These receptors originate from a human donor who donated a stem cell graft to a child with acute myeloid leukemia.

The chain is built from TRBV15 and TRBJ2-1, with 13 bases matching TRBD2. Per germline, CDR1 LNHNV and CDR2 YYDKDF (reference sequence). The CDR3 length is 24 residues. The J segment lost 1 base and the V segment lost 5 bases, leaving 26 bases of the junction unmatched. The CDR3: CATSGKPDRLDTSGRAWSYNEQFF. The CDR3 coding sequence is TGTGCCACCAGCGGGAAACCGGACAGGCTTGATACTAGCGGGAGGGCCTGGTCCTACAATGAGCAGTTCTTC.

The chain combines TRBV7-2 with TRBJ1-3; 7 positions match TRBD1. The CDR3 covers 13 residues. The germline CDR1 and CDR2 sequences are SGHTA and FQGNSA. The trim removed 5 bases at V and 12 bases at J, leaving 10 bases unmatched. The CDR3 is CASSPRDRDGIYF. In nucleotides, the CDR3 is TGTGCCAGCAGCCCAAGAGACAGGGATGGCATATATTTT.

Written as DNA, the CDR3 is TGTGCCAGCAGTTCCGACCCTTACATTCAGTACTTC. Its translation: CASSSDPYIQYF. The gene calls are TRBV28 and TRBJ2-4; D is undetermined. V lost 4 bases and J 8 bases, leaving 9 bases between the germline ends. Germline CDR1 MDHEN, CDR2 SYDVKM. CDR3 length: 12 residues.

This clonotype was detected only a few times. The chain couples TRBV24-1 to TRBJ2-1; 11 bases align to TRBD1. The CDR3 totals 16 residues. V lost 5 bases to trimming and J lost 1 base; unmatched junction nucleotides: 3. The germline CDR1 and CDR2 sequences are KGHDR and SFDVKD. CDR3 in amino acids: CATSVGTGGSYNEQFF. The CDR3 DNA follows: TGTGCCACCAGTGTCGGGACAGGGGGTTCCTACAATGAGCAGTTCTTC.

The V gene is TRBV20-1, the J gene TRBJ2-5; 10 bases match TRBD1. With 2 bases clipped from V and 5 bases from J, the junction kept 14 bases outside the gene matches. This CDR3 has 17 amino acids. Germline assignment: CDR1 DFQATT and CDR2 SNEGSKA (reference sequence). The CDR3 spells CSARPIGDRGVRETQYF. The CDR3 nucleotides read TGCAGTGCTAGACCAATCGGGGACAGGGGAGTCAGGGAGACCCAGTACTTC.

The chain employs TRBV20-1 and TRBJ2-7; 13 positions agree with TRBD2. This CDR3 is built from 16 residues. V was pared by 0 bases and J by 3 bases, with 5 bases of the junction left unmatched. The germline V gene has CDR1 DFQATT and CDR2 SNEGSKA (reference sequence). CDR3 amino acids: CSARDATSGRIYEQYF. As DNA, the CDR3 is TGCAGTGCTAGAGACGCGACTAGCGGGAGGATCTACGAGCAGTACTTC.

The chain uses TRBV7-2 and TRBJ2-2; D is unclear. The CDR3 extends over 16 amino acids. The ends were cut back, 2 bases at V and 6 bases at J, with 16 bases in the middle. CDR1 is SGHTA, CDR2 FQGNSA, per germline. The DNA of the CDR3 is TGTGCCAGCAGCTTATCGGGCTCAGCGACCCCCGGGGAGCTGTTTTTT. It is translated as CASSLSGSATPGELFF.

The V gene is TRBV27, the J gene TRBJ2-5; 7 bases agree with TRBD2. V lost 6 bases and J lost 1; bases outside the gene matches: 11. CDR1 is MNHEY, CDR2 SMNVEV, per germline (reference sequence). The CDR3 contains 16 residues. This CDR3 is CASRRRGGDSQETQYF. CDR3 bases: TGTGCCAGCAGACGACGTGGGGGGGACTCCCAAGAGACCCAGTACTTC.

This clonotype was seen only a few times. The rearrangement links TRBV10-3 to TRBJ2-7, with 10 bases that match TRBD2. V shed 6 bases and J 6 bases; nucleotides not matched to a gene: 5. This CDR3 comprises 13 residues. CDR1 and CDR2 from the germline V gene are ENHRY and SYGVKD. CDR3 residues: CAISLLAGPEQYF. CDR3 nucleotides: TGTGCCATCAGCCTACTAGCGGGGCCCGAGCAGTACTTC.

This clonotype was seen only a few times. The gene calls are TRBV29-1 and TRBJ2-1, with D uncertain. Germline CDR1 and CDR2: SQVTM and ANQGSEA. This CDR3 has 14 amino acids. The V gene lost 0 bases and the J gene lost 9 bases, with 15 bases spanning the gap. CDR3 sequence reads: CSVEDWPKDIEQFF. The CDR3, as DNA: TGCAGCGTTGAAGATTGGCCCAAGGATATTGAGCAGTTCTTC.

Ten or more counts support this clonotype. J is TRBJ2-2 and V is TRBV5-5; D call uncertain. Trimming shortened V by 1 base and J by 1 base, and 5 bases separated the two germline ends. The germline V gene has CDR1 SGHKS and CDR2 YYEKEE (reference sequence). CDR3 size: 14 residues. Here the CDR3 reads CASSLLRNTGELFF. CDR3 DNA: TGTGCCAGCAGCTTGCTCAGGAACACCGGGGAGCTGTTTTTT. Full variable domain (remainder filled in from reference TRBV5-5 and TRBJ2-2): DAGVTQSPTHLIKTRGQQVTLRCSPISGHKSVSWYQQVLGQGPQFIFQYYEKEERGRGNFPDRFSARQFPNYSSELNVNALLLGDSALYLCASSLLRNTGELFFGEGSRLTVL.

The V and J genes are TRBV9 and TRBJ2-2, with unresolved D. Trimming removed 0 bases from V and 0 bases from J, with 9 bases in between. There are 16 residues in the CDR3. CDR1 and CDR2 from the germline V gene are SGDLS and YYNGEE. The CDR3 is CASSVARIANTGELFF. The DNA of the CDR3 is TGTGCCAGCAGCGTAGCCAGGATTGCGAACACCGGGGAGCTGTTTTTT.

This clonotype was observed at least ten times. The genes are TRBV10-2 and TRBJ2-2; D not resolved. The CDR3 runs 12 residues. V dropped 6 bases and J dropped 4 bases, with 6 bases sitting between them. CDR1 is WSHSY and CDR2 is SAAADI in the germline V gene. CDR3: CASSFITGELFF. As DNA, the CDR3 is TGCGCCAGCAGCTTTATCACCGGGGAGCTGTTTTTT.

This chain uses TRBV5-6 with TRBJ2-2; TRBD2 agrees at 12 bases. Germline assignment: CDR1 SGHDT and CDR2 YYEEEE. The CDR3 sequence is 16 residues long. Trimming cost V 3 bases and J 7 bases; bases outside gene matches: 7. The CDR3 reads CASSSSGRAVNGELFF. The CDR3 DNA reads TGTGCCAGCAGCTCTAGCGGGAGGGCCGTGAACGGGGAGCTGTTTTTT.

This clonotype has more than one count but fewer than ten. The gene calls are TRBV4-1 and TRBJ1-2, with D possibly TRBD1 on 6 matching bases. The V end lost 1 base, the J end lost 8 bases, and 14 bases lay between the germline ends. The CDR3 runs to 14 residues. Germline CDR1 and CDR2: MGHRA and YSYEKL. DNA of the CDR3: TGCGCCAGCAGCCAAGTAATGACAGGCGGAGGCTACACCTTC. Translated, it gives CASSQVMTGGGYTF.

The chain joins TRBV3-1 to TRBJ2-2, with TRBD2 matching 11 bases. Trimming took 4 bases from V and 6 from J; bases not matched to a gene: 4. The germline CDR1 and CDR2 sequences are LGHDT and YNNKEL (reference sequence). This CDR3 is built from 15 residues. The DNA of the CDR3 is TGTGCCAGCAGCCCGACTAGCGGGAAGTCCGGGGAGCTGTTTTTT. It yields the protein CASSPTSGKSGELFF. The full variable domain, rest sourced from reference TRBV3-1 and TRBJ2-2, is DTAVSQTPKYLVTQMGNDKSIKCEQNLGHDTMYWYKQDSKKFLKIMFSYNNKELIINETVPNRFSPKSPDKAHLNLHINSLELGDSAVYFCASSPTSGKSGELFFGEGSRLTVL.

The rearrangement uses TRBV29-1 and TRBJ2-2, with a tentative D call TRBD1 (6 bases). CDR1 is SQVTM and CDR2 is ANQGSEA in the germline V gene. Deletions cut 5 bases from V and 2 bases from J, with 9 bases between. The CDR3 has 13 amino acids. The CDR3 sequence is CSVPGTNTGELFF. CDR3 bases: TGCAGCGTTCCGGGGACAAACACCGGGGAGCTGTTTTTT.

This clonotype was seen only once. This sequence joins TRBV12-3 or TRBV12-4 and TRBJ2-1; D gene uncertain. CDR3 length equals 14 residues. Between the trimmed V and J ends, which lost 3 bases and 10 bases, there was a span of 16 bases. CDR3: CASSLFGGVREQFF. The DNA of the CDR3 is TGTGCCAGCAGTTTGTTTGGTGGGGTCCGCGAGCAGTTCTTC.